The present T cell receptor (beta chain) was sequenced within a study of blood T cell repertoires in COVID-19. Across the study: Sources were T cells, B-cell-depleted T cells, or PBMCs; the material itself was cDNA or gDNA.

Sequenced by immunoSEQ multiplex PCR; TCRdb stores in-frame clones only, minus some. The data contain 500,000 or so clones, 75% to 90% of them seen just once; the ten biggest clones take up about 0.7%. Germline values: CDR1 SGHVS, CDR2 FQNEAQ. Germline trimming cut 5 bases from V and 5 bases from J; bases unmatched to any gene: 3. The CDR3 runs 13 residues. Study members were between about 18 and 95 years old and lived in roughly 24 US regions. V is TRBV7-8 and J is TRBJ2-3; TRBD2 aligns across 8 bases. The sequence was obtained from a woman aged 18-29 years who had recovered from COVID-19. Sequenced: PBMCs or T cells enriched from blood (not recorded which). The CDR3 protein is CASSPREGDTQYF. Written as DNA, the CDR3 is TGTGCCAGCAGCCCCCGGGAGGGAGATACGCAGTATTTT.